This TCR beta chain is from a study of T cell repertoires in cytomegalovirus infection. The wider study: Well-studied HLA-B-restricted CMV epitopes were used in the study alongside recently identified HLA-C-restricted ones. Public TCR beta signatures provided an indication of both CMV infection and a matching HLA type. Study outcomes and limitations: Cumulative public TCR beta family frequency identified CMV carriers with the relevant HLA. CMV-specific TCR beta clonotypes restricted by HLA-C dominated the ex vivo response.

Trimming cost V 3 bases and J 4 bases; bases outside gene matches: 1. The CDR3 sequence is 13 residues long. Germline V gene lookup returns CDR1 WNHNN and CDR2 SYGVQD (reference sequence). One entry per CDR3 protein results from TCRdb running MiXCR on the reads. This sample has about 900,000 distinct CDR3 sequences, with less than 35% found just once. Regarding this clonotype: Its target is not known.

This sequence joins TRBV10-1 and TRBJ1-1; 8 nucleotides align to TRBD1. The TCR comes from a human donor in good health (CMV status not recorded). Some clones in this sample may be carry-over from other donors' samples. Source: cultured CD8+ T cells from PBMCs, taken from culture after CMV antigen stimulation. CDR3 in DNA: TGCGCCAGCAGTGAAGGGACAGGCACTGAAGCTTTCTTT. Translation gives CASSEGTGTEAFF.